One and the same sample provided the 17 T cell receptor beta chains below, sequenced in a study of shared clonotypes between healthy human individuals (dated by TCRdb to 2020 to 2021). The receptor library was made with the immunoSEQ multiplex PCR assay. TCRdb took this table from immuneACCESS and kept in-frame rearrangements with V and J called. Such tables lack part of the clones; where checked against another copy, unresolved V genes explain under half of the gap, and the rest is unexplained. Counted in this sample were approximately 1.1 million clones; approximately 80% of them appeared once. The top ten clones comprise under 0.6% of the sample. Source material: memory CD4+ T cells from PBMCs. The intended sense of this specimen's cell subset or site label: CD45RA-negative fraction. These receptors were obtained from a man between 18 and 29 years old in good health. Some clones in this sample may be carry-over from other donors' samples.

This rearrangement joins TRBV29-1 to TRBJ2-3; tentative D call: TRBD2 (6 bases). Germline V gene data show CDR1 as SQVTM and CDR2 as ANQGSEA. The length of the CDR3 is 14 residues. Trimming cost V 8 bases and J 3 bases, with 18 bases left between them. Here the CDR3 DNA reads TGCAGCCACGGGGGAACCGCCGCTACAGATACGCAGTATTTT. Translated, it gives CSHGGTAATDTQYF.

The chain links TRBV28 to TRBJ2-7; D is possibly TRBD1 or TRBD2 (6 bases each). The CDR3 contains 16 residues. Germline CDR1 reads MDHEN; CDR2 reads SYDVKM. The V gene lost 8 bases and the J gene lost 3 bases, with 23 bases spanning the gap. DNA of the CDR3: TGTGCCAGCGCGTCGGGACACTATTGGGGGGACTACGAGCAGTACTTC. It yields the protein CASASGHYWGDYEQYF.

Comment on this clone: Additional DNA sequences in this sample encode the identical CDR3. The rearrangement links TRBV5-4 to TRBJ1-1, with 10 bases lining up with TRBD1. In germline, CDR1 is SGHNT, CDR2 YYREEE (reference sequence). CDR3 size: 15 residues. Unmatched junction bases numbered 6, after V lost 3 bases and J lost 4 bases. CDR3 DNA: TGTGCCAGCAGCTCCCCGGGACAGGGGAGCACTGAAGCTTTCTTT. This gives the protein CASSSPGQGSTEAFF.

The J gene is TRBJ2-1, the V gene TRBV5-1, with D perhaps given as TRBD1 or TRBD2 (5 bases each). V lost 0 bases and J 0 bases, leaving 10 bases between the germline ends. Germline CDR1 reads SGHRS; CDR2 reads YFSETQ. The CDR3 is made up of 16 amino acids. The CDR3 region has the DNA TGCGCCAGCAGCTTGGTAGGGACGGACTCCTACAATGAGCAGTTCTTC. Its protein product is CASSLVGTDSYNEQFF.

The CDR3: CASSYAPAVSYEQYF. The CDR3 coding sequence is TGTGCCAGCAGTTATGCCCCCGCAGTCTCCTACGAGCAGTACTTC. The rearrangement links TRBV6-5 to TRBJ2-7; D is unclear. V gave up 3 bases and J gave up 0 bases, with 12 bases separating them. CDR1 is MNHEY, CDR2 SVGAGI, per germline. The CDR3 extends over 15 amino acids.

CDR3 loop: CSVVPGTSGGEQFF. The CDR3 DNA reads TGCAGCGTTGTCCCCGGGACTAGCGGGGGTGAGCAGTTCTTC. The V gene is TRBV29-1, the J gene TRBJ2-1, with 14 bases lining up with TRBD2. The CDR3 is made up of 14 amino acids. The germline CDR1 and CDR2 sequences are SQVTM and ANQGSEA. V lost 4 bases, J lost 9 bases, and 5 bases stayed unmatched.

V gene TRBV6-6 combines with J gene TRBJ1-2, with a possible D match to TRBD1 (5 bases). This CDR3 is 15 amino acids long. Germline V gives CDR1 MNHNY, CDR2 SVGAGI (reference sequence). With 8 bases removed from V and 8 bases from J, the gap between germline ends came to 24 bases. The CDR3, as DNA: TGTGCCAGCGGGGGGGGTCGCGCAACCTATGGCGGCTACACCTTC. Protein product: CASGGGRATYGGYTF.

The genes are TRBV7-2 and TRBJ2-5; D might be TRBD1 (6 bases). CDR1 SGHTA and CDR2 FQGNSA come from the germline V gene. The CDR3 contains 13 residues. Trimming left V 1 base short and J 7 bases short, with 10 bases between. CDR3 coding DNA: TGTGCCAGCAGCTTAGAGGGGGTAATGACCCAGTACTTC. Its protein product is CASSLEGVMTQYF.

The V call is TRBV6-1, the J call TRBJ1-1; a weak D match, TRBD1 (5 bases). V lost 2 bases, J lost 1 base, and 14 bases lay in between. The CDR3 consists of 16 residues. Per the germline V gene, CDR1 is MNHNS and CDR2 is SASEGT. The CDR3 DNA reads TGTGCCAGCAGTGAATCGGCGGGACTTTCGAACACTGAAGCTTTCTTT. It encodes CASSESAGLSNTEAFF.

The rearrangement links TRBV27 to TRBJ2-7; D gene uncertain. Trimming pared 5 bases from V and 13 bases from J, leaving 18 bases between. The CDR3 totals 12 residues. Germline V lookup: CDR1 MNHEY, CDR2 SMNVEV (reference sequence). This chain's CDR3 is CASSGSDGLPYF. CDR3 sequence (DNA): TGTGCCAGCAGTGGATCGGACGGCCTTCCCTACTTC.

The chain recombines TRBV21-1 with TRBJ2-5. TRBV21-1 is given as a pseudogene. The CDR3 totals 15 residues. The CDR3 here is CASSKARGGGETQYF. For the CDR3, the DNA is TGTGCCAGCAGCAAAGCGAGGGGTGGGGGAGAGACCCAGTACTTC.

The chain couples TRBV5-4 to TRBJ2-1, with unresolved D. This CDR3 has 13 residues. Germline assignment: CDR1 SGHNT and CDR2 YYREEE (reference sequence). V lost 0 bases and J 7 bases, leaving 8 bases between the germline ends. CDR3 loop: CASSLGVRNEQFF. The CDR3 region has the DNA TGTGCCAGCAGCTTGGGGGTGAGGAATGAGCAGTTCTTC.

The chain combines TRBV5-6 with TRBJ1-1; D is unresolved. The CDR3 consists of 13 residues. From germline, CDR1 is SGHDT and CDR2 YYEEEE. Trimming pared 3 bases from V and 1 base from J, leaving 7 bases between. CDR3 sequence (DNA): TGTGCCAGCAGCTCTAACACGAACACTGAAGCTTTCTTT. Residues: CASSSNTNTEAFF.

The chain recombines TRBV30 with TRBJ2-3, with D hard to call. The CDR3 spans 13 residues. V lost 1 base, J lost 0 bases, and 5 bases lay in between. The germline CDR1 and CDR2 sequences are GTSNPN and SVGIG (reference sequence). The CDR3 nucleotides are TGTGCCTGGAGTGGGGGTAGCACAGATACGCAGTATTTT. It yields the protein CAWSGGSTDTQYF. The complete variable domain, with remaining parts taken from reference TRBV30 and TRBJ2-3, reads SQTIHQWPATLVQPVGSPLSLECTVEGTSNPNLYWYRQAAGRGLQLLFYSVGIGQISSEVPQNLSASRPQDRQFILSSKKLLLSDSGFYLCAWSGGSTDTQYFGPGTRLTVL.

This clone was recorded a few times. CDR3 sequence: CASSQQTSGQETQYF. The CDR3 bases are TGTGCCAGCAGCCAGCAGACTAGCGGACAAGAGACCCAGTACTTC. V gene TRBV4-2 combines with J gene TRBJ2-5; the match to TRBD2 covers 9 bases. CDR1 LGHNA and CDR2 YNFKEQ come from the germline V gene. This CDR3 contains 15 residues. Losses at the gene ends were 3 bases for V and 2 bases for J; bases not matched to a gene: 4.

The gene calls are TRBV30 and TRBJ1-1, with D unresolved. CDR1 is GTSNPN, CDR2 SVGIG, per germline (reference sequence). The V end lost 5 bases, the J end lost 1 base, and 5 bases lay between the germline ends. This CDR3 region has 11 residues. CDR3 nucleotide sequence: TGTGCCTGGGCCGGGAACACTGAAGCTTTCTTT. Its protein product is CAWAGNTEAFF. Together with reference TRBV30 and TRBJ1-1, the CDR3 gives the full variable domain: SQTIHQWPATLVQPVGSPLSLECTVEGTSNPNLYWYRQAAGRGLQLLFYSVGIGQISSEVPQNLSASRPQDRQFILSSKKLLLSDSGFYLCAWAGNTEAFFGQGTRLTVV.

The chain joins TRBV29-1 to TRBJ1-1, with D perhaps TRBD1 (5 bases). The CDR3 consists of 14 residues. CDR1 and CDR2 from the germline V gene are SQVTM and ANQGSEA. The V gene lost 7 bases and the J gene lost 1 base, with 16 bases spanning the gap. The CDR3 is CSARLRGSNTEAFF. The CDR3 region has the DNA TGCAGCGCCCGACTCCGGGGGTCGAACACTGAAGCTTTCTTT.